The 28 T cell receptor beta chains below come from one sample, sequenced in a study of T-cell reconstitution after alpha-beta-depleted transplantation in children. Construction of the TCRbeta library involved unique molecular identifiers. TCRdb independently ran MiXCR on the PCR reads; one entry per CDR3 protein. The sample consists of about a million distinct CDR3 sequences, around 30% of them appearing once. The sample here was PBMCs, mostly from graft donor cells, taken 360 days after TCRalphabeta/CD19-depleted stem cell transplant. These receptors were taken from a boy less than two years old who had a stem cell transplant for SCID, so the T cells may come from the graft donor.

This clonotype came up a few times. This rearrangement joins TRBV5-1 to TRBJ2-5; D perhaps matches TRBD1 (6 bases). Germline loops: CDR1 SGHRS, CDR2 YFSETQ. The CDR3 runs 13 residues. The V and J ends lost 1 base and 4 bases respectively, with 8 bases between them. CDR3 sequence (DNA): TGCGCCAGCAGCTTGAGGGGGACAGAGACCCAGTACTTC. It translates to CASSLRGTETQYF.

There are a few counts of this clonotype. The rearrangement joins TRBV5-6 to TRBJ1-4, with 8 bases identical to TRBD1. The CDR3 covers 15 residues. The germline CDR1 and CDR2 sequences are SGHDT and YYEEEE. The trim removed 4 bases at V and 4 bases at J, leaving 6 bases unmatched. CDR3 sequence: CASSRGTGFNEKLFF. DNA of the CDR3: TGTGCCAGCAGCCGCGGGACAGGATTTAATGAAAAACTGTTTTTT.

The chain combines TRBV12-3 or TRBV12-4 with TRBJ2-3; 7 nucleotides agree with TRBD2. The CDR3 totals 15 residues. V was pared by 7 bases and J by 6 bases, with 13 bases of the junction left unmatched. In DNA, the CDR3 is TGTGCCAGCATCCTGGGGACTACTTACGGTGATACGCAGTATTTT. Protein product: CASILGTTYGDTQYF.

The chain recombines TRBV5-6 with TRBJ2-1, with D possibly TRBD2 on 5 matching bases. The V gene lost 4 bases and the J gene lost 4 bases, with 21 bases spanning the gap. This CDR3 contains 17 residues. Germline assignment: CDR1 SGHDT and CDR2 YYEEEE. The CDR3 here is CASSHPRWSRGYNEQFF. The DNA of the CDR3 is TGTGCCAGCAGCCATCCACGTTGGTCCCGGGGTTACAATGAGCAGTTCTTC.

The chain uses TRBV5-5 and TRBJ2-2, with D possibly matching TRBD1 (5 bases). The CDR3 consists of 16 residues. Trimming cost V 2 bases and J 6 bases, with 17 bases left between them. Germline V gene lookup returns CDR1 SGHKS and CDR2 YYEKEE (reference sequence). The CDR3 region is CASSFVVSAQAGELFF. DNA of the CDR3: TGTGCCAGCAGCTTTGTGGTCTCCGCACAGGCCGGGGAGCTGTTTTTT.

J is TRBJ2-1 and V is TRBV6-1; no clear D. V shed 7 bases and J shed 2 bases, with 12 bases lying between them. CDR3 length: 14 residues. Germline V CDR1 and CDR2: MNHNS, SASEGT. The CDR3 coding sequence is TGTGCCAGCACCCCCTCTATCACCTACAATGAGCAGTTCTTC. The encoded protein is CASTPSITYNEQFF.

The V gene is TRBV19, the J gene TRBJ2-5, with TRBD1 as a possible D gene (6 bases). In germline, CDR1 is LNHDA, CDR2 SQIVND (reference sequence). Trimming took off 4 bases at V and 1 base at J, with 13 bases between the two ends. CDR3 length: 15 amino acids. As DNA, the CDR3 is TGTGCCAGTAGTAATCCGGGACACATCCAAGAGACCCAGTACTTC. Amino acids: CASSNPGHIQETQYF.

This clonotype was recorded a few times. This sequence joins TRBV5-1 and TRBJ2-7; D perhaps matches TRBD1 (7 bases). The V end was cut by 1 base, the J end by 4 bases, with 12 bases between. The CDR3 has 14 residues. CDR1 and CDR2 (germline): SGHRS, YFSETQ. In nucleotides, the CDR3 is TGCGCCAGCAGCTTGATGACAGGGACTTACGAGCAGTACTTC. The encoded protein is CASSLMTGTYEQYF.

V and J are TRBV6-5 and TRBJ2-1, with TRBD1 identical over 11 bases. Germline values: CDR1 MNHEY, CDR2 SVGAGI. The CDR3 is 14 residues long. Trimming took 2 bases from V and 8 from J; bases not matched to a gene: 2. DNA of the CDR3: TGTGCCAGCAGTTACGGGACAGGGGGTGATGAGCAGTTCTTC. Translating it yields CASSYGTGGDEQFF.

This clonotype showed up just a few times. The CDR3 DNA follows: TGTGCCAGCAGTCGCCGGGGGACGGCGACCTACGAGCAGTACTTC. Translating it yields CASSRRGTATYEQYF. This rearrangement joins TRBV27 to TRBJ2-7; weak D call: TRBD2 (6 bases). CDR1 and CDR2 from the germline V gene are MNHEY and SMNVEV (reference sequence). The CDR3 runs 15 residues. Trimming removed 5 bases at V and 2 bases at J, with 16 bases between.

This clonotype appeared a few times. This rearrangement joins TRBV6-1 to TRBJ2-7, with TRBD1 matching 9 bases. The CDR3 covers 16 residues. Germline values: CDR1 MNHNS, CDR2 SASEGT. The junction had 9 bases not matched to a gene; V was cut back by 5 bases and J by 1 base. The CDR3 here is CASSPWGDRASYEQYF. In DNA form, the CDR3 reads TGTGCCAGCAGTCCCTGGGGGGACAGGGCTTCCTACGAGCAGTACTTC.

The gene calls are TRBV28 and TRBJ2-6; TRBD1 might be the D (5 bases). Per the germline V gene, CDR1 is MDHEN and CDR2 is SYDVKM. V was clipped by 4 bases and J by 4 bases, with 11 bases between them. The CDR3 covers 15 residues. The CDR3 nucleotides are TGTGCCAGCAGTTGGCAGGGCAAAGGGGCCAACGTCCTGACTTTC. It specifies CASSWQGKGANVLTF.

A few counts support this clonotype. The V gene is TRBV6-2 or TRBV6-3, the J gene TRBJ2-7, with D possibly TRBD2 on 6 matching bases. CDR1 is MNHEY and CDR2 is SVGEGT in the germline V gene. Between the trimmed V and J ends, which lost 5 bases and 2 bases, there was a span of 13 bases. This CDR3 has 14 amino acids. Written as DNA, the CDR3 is TGTGCCAGCAGTCTCCGGGACTGGACCTACGAGCAGTACTTC. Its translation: CASSLRDWTYEQYF.

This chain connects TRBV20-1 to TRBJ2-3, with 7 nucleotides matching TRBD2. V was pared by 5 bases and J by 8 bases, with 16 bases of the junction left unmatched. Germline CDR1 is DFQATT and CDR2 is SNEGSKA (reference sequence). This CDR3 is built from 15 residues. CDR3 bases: TGCAGTGCTCGGACTAGAAGCGGGCTGGTGGGTACGCAGTATTTT. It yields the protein CSARTRSGLVGTQYF.

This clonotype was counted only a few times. CDR3 bases: TGTGCCAGCAGTTTAGGGGGGTTAAGCGGGGAGCTGTTTTTT. The encoded protein is CASSLGGLSGELFF. This chain links TRBV12-3 or TRBV12-4 with TRBJ2-2, with D tentatively TRBD1 or TRBD2 (5 bases each). V lost 1 base and J 7 bases, leaving 10 bases between the germline ends. The CDR3 length is 14 residues.

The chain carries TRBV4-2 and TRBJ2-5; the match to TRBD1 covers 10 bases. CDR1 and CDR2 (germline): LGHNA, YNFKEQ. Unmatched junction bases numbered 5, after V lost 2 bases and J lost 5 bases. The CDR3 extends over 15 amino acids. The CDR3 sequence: CASSQQTGGLETQYF. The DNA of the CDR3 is TGTGCCAGCAGCCAACAGACAGGGGGCTTGGAGACCCAGTACTTC.

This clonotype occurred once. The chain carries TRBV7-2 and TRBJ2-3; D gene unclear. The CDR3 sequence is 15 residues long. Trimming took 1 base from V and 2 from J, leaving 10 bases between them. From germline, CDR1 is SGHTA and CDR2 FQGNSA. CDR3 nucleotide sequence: TGTGCCAGCAGCTTAGGTCCCGCAAACACAGATACGCAGTATTTT. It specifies CASSLGPANTDTQYF.

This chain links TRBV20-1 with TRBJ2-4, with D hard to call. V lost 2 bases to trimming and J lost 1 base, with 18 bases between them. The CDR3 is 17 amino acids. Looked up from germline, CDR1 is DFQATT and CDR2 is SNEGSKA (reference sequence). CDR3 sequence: CSARNDKGVGAKNIQYF. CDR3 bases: TGCAGTGCTAGAAACGATAAGGGTGTTGGGGCCAAAAACATTCAGTACTTC.

The CDR3 DNA follows: TGTGCCAGCAGCTGGGACAGGGGGCGGTTCTGGTCTGGGGCCAACGTCCTGACTTTC. It yields the protein CASSWDRGRFWSGANVLTF. This chain links TRBV12-3 or TRBV12-4 with TRBJ2-6; 12 positions agree with TRBD1. This CDR3 is built from 19 residues. Unmatched junction bases numbered 10, after V lost 6 bases and J lost 1 base.

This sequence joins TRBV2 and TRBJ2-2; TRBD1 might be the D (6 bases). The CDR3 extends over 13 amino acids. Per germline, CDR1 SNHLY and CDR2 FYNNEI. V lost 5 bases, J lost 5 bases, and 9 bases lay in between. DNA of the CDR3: TGTGCCAGCAGTTATACAGGGACCGGGGAGCTGTTTTTT. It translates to CASSYTGTGELFF.

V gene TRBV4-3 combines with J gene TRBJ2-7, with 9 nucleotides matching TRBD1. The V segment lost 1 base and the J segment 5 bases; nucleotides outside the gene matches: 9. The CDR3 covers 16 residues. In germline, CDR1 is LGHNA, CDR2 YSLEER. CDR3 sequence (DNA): TGCGCCAGCAGCCAAGCGGGGGGACAGGGTAGGCACGAGCAGTACTTC. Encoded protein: CASSQAGGQGRHEQYF.

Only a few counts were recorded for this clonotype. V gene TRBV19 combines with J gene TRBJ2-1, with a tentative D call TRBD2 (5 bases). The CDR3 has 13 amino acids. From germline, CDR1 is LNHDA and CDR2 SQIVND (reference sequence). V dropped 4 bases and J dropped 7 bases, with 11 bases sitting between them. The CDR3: CASSSARRNEQFF. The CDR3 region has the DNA TGTGCCAGTAGTAGTGCTCGGAGGAATGAGCAGTTCTTC. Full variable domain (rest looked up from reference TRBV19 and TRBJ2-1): DGGITQSPKYLFRKEGQNVTLSCEQNLNHDAMYWYRQDPGQGLRLIYYSQIVNDFQKGDIAEGYSVSREKKESFPLTVTSAQKNPTAFYLCASSSARRNEQFFGPGTRLTVL.

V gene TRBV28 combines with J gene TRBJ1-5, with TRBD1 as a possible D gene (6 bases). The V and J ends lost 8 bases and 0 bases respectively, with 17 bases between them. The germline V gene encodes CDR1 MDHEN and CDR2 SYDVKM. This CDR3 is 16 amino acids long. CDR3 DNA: TGTGCCAGCCTACTAACAGGGAGGTCTAGCAATCAGCCCCAGCATTTT. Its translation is CASLLTGRSSNQPQHF.

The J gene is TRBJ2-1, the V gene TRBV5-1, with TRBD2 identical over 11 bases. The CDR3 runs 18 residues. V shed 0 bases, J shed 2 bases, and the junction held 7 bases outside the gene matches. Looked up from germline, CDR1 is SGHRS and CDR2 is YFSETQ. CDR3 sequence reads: CASSLDGGLAVPYNEQFF. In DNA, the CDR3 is TGCGCCAGCAGCTTGGACGGGGGACTAGCGGTACCCTACAATGAGCAGTTCTTC.

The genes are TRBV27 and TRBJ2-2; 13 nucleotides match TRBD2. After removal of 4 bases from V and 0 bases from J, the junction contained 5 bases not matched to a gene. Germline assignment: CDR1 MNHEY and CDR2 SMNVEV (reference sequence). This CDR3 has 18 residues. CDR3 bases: TGTGCCAGCAGTTCCTGGACTAGCGGGGGATCGAACACCGGGGAGCTGTTTTTT. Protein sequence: CASSSWTSGGSNTGELFF.

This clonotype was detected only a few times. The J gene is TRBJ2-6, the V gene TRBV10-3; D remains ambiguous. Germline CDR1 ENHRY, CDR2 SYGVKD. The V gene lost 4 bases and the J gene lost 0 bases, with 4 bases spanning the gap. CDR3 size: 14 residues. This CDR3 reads CAISAFSGANVLTF. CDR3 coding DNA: TGTGCCATCAGTGCCTTCTCTGGGGCCAACGTCCTGACTTTC.

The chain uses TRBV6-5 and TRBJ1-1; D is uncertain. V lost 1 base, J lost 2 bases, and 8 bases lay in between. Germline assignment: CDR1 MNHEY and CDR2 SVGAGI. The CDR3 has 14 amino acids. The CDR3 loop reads CASSYYLANTEAFF. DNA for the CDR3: TGTGCCAGCAGTTACTATCTCGCTAACACTGAAGCTTTCTTT.

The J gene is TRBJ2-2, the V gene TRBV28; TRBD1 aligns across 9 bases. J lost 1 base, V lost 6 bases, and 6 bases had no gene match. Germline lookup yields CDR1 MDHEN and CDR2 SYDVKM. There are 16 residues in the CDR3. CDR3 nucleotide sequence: TGTGCCAGCAGGCCCCCGGGACAGGGGAACACCGGGGAGCTGTTTTTT. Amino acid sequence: CASRPPGQGNTGELFF.